The 20 T cell receptor beta chains given below trace back to one sample, sequenced in a study of identical twins. Each CDR3 protein gets one entry after TCRdb re-called the 5' RACE reads with MiXCR. The profile shows some 190,000 distinct CDR3 sequences, approximately 16% of them singletons. These records were also assigned to another study, of T cells expressing NK-cell markers.

Sequences were obtained from CD8+ T cells sorted from blood. These receptors were collected from a young woman in good health.

This chain joins TRBV12-3 or TRBV12-4 and TRBJ1-1, with 7 bases matching TRBD1. After removal of 6 bases from V and 7 bases from J, the junction contained 5 bases not matched to a gene. The CDR3 contains 12 residues. CDR3 amino acids: CASSPGTVEAFF. CDR3 DNA: TGTGCCAGCAGCCCCGGGACAGTTGAAGCTTTCTTT.

This chain connects TRBV10-3 to TRBJ2-7, with 7 bases matching TRBD1. Trimming took 4 bases from V and 3 from J; bases not matched to a gene: 12. From germline, CDR1 is ENHRY and CDR2 SYGVKD. This CDR3 spans 16 amino acids. The CDR3 sequence is CAISAEYAGGNYEQYF. The CDR3 DNA is TGTGCCATCAGTGCCGAATACGCAGGGGGAAACTACGAGCAGTACTTC.

This clonotype has more than one count but fewer than ten. In DNA, the CDR3 is TGTGCCAGCAGTTTTGGGGCGCCCACTGAAGCTTTCTTT. This sequence encodes CASSFGAPTEAFF. The chain uses TRBV12-3 or TRBV12-4 and TRBJ1-1; D perhaps matches TRBD1 (5 bases). V dropped 3 bases and J dropped 4 bases, with 9 bases sitting between them. The CDR3 is 13 residues long.

Only a few counts were recorded for this clonotype. This rearrangement joins TRBV29-1 to TRBJ1-1; D is unclear. This CDR3 has 13 amino acids. Trimming took 0 bases from V and 3 from J, leaving 8 bases between them. Germline loops: CDR1 SQVTM, CDR2 ANQGSEA. The CDR3 DNA follows: TGCAGCGTTGAAGATCGACGGGACACTGAAGCTTTCTTT. Residues: CSVEDRRDTEAFF.

CDR3 region: CSVELAGGPDEQFF. The DNA for the CDR3 is TGCAGCGTTGAACTGGCGGGAGGGCCGGATGAGCAGTTCTTC. This rearrangement joins TRBV29-1 to TRBJ2-1; 9 bases are shared with TRBD2. There are 14 residues in the CDR3. Germline V gives CDR1 SQVTM, CDR2 ANQGSEA. The J segment lost 8 bases and the V segment lost 2 bases, leaving 7 bases of the junction unmatched.

This clonotype occurred a few times. This chain links TRBV20-1 with TRBJ2-7; 8 bases are shared with TRBD2. The CDR3 sequence is 13 residues long. After removal of 4 bases from V and 4 bases from J, the junction contained 6 bases not matched to a gene. CDR1 is DFQATT and CDR2 is SNEGSKA in the germline V gene (reference sequence). The CDR3 nucleotides read TGCAGTGCTACAAGAGGACTAGCTTACGAGCAGTACTTC. Protein: CSATRGLAYEQYF.

This clonotype showed up many times. The chain recombines TRBV6-1 with TRBJ2-1; possible D gene TRBD2, 5 bases. There are 15 residues in the CDR3. Germline CDR1 and CDR2: MNHNS and SASEGT. V lost 1 base, J lost 6 bases, and 13 bases lay in between. For the CDR3, the DNA is TGTGCCAGCAGTGAAGGGAGGTCCGGCGGCAATGAGCAGTTCTTC. Protein sequence: CASSEGRSGGNEQFF.

This clonotype was counted a few times. V usage is TRBV7-9 and J usage is TRBJ2-1; possibly TRBD1 or TRBD2 for D (5 bases each). V lost 4 bases to trimming and J lost 10 bases, with 8 bases between them. CDR3 length equals 11 residues. Looked up from germline, CDR1 is SEHNR and CDR2 is FQNEAQ (reference sequence). The CDR3 sequence: CASSWGTEQFF. The CDR3, as DNA: TGTGCCAGCAGCTGGGGGACCGAGCAGTTCTTC.

The V and J genes are TRBV29-1 and TRBJ1-2; weak D call: TRBD1 (5 bases). This CDR3 has 13 residues. Trimming left V 2 bases short and J 4 bases short, with 11 bases between. Germline CDR1 is SQVTM and CDR2 is ANQGSEA. The CDR3 sequence: CSVEPGLAYGYTF. The CDR3 region has the DNA TGCAGCGTTGAACCAGGGTTGGCCTATGGCTACACCTTC.

The V call is TRBV20-1, the J call TRBJ2-2, with D possibly matching TRBD2 (7 bases). Germline V gene data show CDR1 as DFQATT and CDR2 as SNEGSKA (reference sequence). There are 15 residues in the CDR3. The germline V and J ends were trimmed by 4 bases and 5 bases, with 17 bases remaining between them. The CDR3 DNA sequence: TGCAGTGCTAAGGGAGGGGGGGCGAGAACCGGGGAGCTGTTTTTT. As protein: CSAKGGGARTGELFF.

The chain uses TRBV12-3 or TRBV12-4 and TRBJ1-5; D is unresolved. Trimming cost V 4 bases and J 0 bases, with 7 bases left between them. The CDR3 runs to 14 residues. CDR3 DNA sequence: TGTGCCAGCAGTTCGGGTAATAGCAATCAGCCCCAGCATTTT. Its translation: CASSSGNSNQPQHF.

The table lists this clonotype with a few counts. The rearrangement joins TRBV6-1 to TRBJ2-1; D gene ambiguous. CDR3 size: 14 residues. Germline V gene sequence: CDR1 MNHNS, CDR2 SASEGT. V was shortened by 9 bases and J by 4 bases, with 16 bases between the two germline ends. This CDR3 reads CASVRDGAYNEQFF. Here the CDR3 DNA reads TGTGCCAGTGTTCGTGACGGTGCGTACAATGAGCAGTTCTTC.

The CDR3 bases are TGTGCCAGCAGTCGGACGTACCTCGAATCCTTGGCCGGGGAGCTGTTTTTT. Residues: CASSRTYLESLAGELFF. The chain employs TRBV12-3 or TRBV12-4 and TRBJ2-2; D is unresolved. V gave up 5 bases and J gave up 6 bases, with 22 bases separating them. The CDR3 totals 17 residues.

The chain carries TRBV18 and TRBJ2-3; TRBD1 matches at 8 bases. CDR3 size: 14 residues. The J segment lost 5 bases and the V segment lost 5 bases, leaving 6 bases of the junction unmatched. CDR1 is KGHSH, CDR2 LQKENI, per germline. CDR3 sequence: CASSRQGAGDTQYF. CDR3 nucleotides: TGTGCCAGCTCAAGGCAGGGGGCCGGAGATACGCAGTATTTT.

The chain carries TRBV4-2 and TRBJ2-6, with 9 nucleotides matching TRBD2. This CDR3 is 20 amino acids long. J was trimmed by 2 bases and V by 1 base; bases with no gene match: 12. Germline CDR1 is LGHNA and CDR2 is YNFKEQ. The CDR3 region is CASSQVHRGTSLAGANVLTF. The CDR3 DNA reads as TGTGCCAGCAGCCAAGTACATCGGGGGACTAGCTTAGCTGGGGCCAACGTCCTGACTTTC.

The table lists this clonotype with a few counts. The V and J genes are TRBV16 and TRBJ1-5; D is ambiguous. Trimming shortened V by 4 bases and J by 6 bases, and 10 bases separated the two germline ends. The CDR3 covers 13 residues. Per the germline V gene, CDR1 is KGHSY and CDR2 is FQNENV. This CDR3 reads CASSPQRLQPQHF. For the CDR3, the DNA is TGTGCCAGCAGCCCCCAAAGGCTTCAGCCCCAGCATTTT.

The V gene is TRBV7-8, the J gene TRBJ1-1, with 8 bases aligning to TRBD1. There are 14 residues in the CDR3. Germline loops: CDR1 SGHVS, CDR2 FQNEAQ. The ends lost 4 bases at V and 1 base at J; junction bases unmatched: 2. The CDR3: CASSSTGGNTEAFF. For the CDR3, the DNA is TGTGCCAGCAGCTCCACAGGGGGGAACACTGAAGCTTTCTTT.

This chain links TRBV6-2 or TRBV6-3 with TRBJ2-5; tentative D call: TRBD2 (5 bases). Trimming took off 5 bases at V and 2 bases at J, with 27 bases between the two ends. The CDR3 spans 19 residues. The germline CDR1 and CDR2 sequences are MNHEY and SVGEGT. CDR3 DNA sequence: TGTGCCAGCAGTAACCCCCTGTGGCTAGCTCCAAATCCACAAGAGACCCAGTACTTC. Residues: CASSNPLWLAPNPQETQYF.

This clonotype was counted ten times or more. This chain uses TRBV25-1 with TRBJ2-3, with D possibly TRBD1 on 5 matching bases. V lost 3 bases, J lost 2 bases, and 18 bases lay in between. The CDR3 covers 17 residues. Germline assignment: CDR1 MGHDK and CDR2 SYGVNS. CDR3 sequence (DNA): TGTGCCAGCAGTGACTTCCCAGACAGCCCCTACACAGATACGCAGTATTTT. Protein product: CASSDFPDSPYTDTQYF.

This clonotype was counted only a few times. In nucleotides, the CDR3 is TGTGCCAGCAGCCACTGGACCGGGGAGCTGTTTTTT. It codes for CASSHWTGELFF. The chain joins TRBV11-2 to TRBJ2-2; D is unclear. The V and J ends lost 5 bases and 5 bases respectively, with 6 bases between them. This CDR3 has 12 residues. Germline V gives CDR1 SGHAT, CDR2 FQNNGV.